The present T cell receptor (beta chain) was sequenced within a study of response to subunit inactivated influenza vaccine. TCRdb recomputed calls from the RT-PCR reads with MiXCR, one row per CDR3 protein. Of 500,000 to 550,000 distinct CDR3 sequences in the sample, less than 25% were seen once. A further study also used this sample, focusing on T cells expressing NK-cell markers. That study reports: UMIs accompanied the 5'RACE template switching by which TCR beta cDNA was made.

This TCR came from a man between 45 and 60 years old who received an inactivated influenza vaccine. The source was CD4+ T cells sorted from PBMCs, collected about 13 days after vaccination.

CDR3 sequence: CASSLVGDRVYEQYF. The CDR3 DNA is TGCGCCAGCAGCTTGGTTGGGGACAGGGTCTACGAGCAGTACTTC. V gene TRBV5-1 combines with J gene TRBJ2-7; TRBD1 aligns across 9 bases. Germline values: CDR1 SGHRS, CDR2 YFSETQ. This CDR3 has 15 amino acids. V lost 0 bases to trimming and J lost 3 bases; unmatched junction nucleotides: 4.